This section outlines one T cell receptor beta chain sequence together with its context. Its specificity is not known. The source of the sample is a study of Ad26.COV2.S vaccination and SARS-CoV-2 variants. Sequencing was performed with immunoSEQ multiplex PCR; in TCRdb, only in-frame clones are kept and a portion is missing. The data show 100,000 or so clones, with around 81% seen just once and around a sixth held by the top ten. Study-wide results and limits: The TCR-based breadth and depth measures might underestimate overall T cell responses. Spike-specific TCR breadth in vaccine recipients exceeded that seen in placebo recipients. CD8+ and CD4+ T cells specific for spike reportedly responded with substantial breadth after vaccination.

Trimming cost V 5 bases and J 1 base, with 8 bases left between them. There are 13 residues in the CDR3. Germline lookup yields CDR1 MRHNA and CDR2 SNTAGT. The chain employs TRBV6-4 and TRBJ1-1, with no clear D. This clonotype was obtained from a human donor who had recovered from COVID-19. Material: peripheral blood, obtained after recovery from COVID-19. This CDR3 reads CASSLTSNTEAFF. CDR3 coding DNA: TGTGCCAGCAGTCTCACCTCGAACACTGAAGCTTTCTTT.